The T cell receptor (beta chain) under discussion was sequenced for a study of neurological immune-mediated disorders. The CDR3 has 16 residues. V lost 2 bases to trimming and J lost 0 bases, with 13 bases between them. Germline-derived CDR1 and CDR2 are MNHNY and SVGAGI (reference sequence). 5'RACE generated cDNA with 10-nucleotide random UMIs. From the 5' RACE reads, TCRdb called clonotypes with MiXCR, one entry per CDR3 protein. The sample contains approximately 19,000 distinct CDR3 sequences, roughly 15% of which appear only once. Unsorted libraries came from 2 million PBMCs stored at -80 °C. This clonotype has ten or more counts.

The chain carries TRBV6-6 and TRBJ1-2, with no clear D. Sequenced input: PBMCs. The clonotype comes from a female donor with HTLV-1-associated myelopathy (HAM/TSP). The CDR3 sequence is CASSYVGQEANYGYTF. The CDR3 nucleotides are TGTGCCAGCAGTTACGTTGGGCAGGAAGCTAACTATGGCTACACCTTC.